This TCR beta chain was identified in a study of somatic mutations in cytotoxic T cells in rheumatoid arthritis. Assay: immunoSEQ multiplex PCR; the TCRdb copy retains only in-frame clones and omits some. The sample records over 8,000 clones, about four fifths being singletons. Unmatched junction bases numbered 7, after V lost 3 bases and J lost 2 bases. CDR3 length: 16 residues. The germline CDR1 and CDR2 sequences are SEHNR and FQNEAQ (reference sequence). This clone occurred a few times. This sequence joins TRBV7-9 and TRBJ2-5; 9 bases fit TRBD2. This sequence was found in a woman aged 50 to 60 in good health. The material sequenced was CD8+ T cells sorted from blood. The CDR3 loop reads CASSFLPAGGQETQYF. The CDR3, as DNA: TGTGCCAGCAGCTTCCTTCCGGCGGGGGGGCAAGAGACCCAGTACTTC.